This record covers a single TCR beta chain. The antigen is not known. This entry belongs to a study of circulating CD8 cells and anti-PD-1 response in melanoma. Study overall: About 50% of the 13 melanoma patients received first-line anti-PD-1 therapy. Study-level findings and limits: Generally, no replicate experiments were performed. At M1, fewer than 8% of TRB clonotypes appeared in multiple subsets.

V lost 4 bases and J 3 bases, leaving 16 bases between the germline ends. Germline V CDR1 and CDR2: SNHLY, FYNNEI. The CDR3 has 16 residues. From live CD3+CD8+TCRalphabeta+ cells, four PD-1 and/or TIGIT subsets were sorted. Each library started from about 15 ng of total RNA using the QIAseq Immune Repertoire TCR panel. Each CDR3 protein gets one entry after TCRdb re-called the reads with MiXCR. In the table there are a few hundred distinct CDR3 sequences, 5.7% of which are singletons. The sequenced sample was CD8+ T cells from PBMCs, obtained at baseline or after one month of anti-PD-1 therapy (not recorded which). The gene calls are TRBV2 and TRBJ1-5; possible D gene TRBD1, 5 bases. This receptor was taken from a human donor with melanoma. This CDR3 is CASSVTSREYNQPQHF. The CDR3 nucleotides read TGTGCCAGCAGTGTTACGTCCAGGGAATACAATCAGCCCCAGCATTTT.